The present entry profiles one TCR beta chain with its context. The sample belongs to a study of blood T cell repertoires in COVID-19. With 5 bases clipped from V and 10 bases from J, the junction kept 6 bases outside the gene matches. CDR1 and CDR2 from the germline V gene are SGHTA and FQGTGA. The CDR3 totals 14 residues. Sequencing was performed with immunoSEQ multiplex PCR; in TCRdb, only in-frame clones are kept and a portion is missing. The sample gives 110,000 to 150,000 clones, around 87% of which show up once; 3% to 3.5% is in the top ten. The J gene is TRBJ1-6, the V gene TRBV7-3; 9 bases line up with TRBD1. The clonotype originates from a woman aged 55-75 years with active COVID-19. The source material was peripheral blood. CDR3 amino acids: CASSLGQGKSPLHF. The CDR3 nucleotides read TGTGCCAGCAGCCTCGGACAGGGGAAATCACCCCTCCACTTT.